This TCR beta chain was retrieved from a study of T cell responses to AZD1222 COVID-19 vaccine. Overall study findings and caveats: Baseline seropositives among AZD1222 recipients totaled only six.

Method: immunoSEQ multiplex PCR; TCRdb's copy keeps in-frame clones and lacks some. The table lists about 85,000 clones, roughly 90% of them singletons. The CDR3 extends over 12 amino acids. Looked up from germline, CDR1 is SQVTM and CDR2 is ANQGSEA. With 4 bases removed from V and 0 bases from J, the gap between germline ends came to 6 bases. With respect to this clone: Its antigen remains unidentified.

The clonotype comes from an adult in good health. Sequencing used peripheral blood, obtained on day 0 of AZD1222 vaccination. The chain joins TRBV29-1 to TRBJ1-1; D is undetermined. CDR3 in amino acids: CSVGQMNTEAFF. CDR3 DNA sequence: TGCAGCGTTGGTCAGATGAACACTGAAGCTTTCTTT.